This T cell receptor (beta chain) was observed in a study of blood T cell repertoires in COVID-19 (dated by TCRdb to 2018 to 2020). Background for the entire study: The collaborator samples originated in the United States, Italy and Spain and spanned the acute and convalescent phases of COVID-19. The material from the prospective study consisted of cDNA or gDNA derived from T cells, B-cell-depleted T cells, or PBMCs. The dataset comprised deeply sampled blood TCRbeta repertoires from subjects exposed to, actively infected with, or recovered from COVID-19. The repertoires were released in a freely available public database intended as a resource for research on the immune response to SARS-CoV-2. Samples came from the ongoing ImmuneRACE study (first 160 participants) plus 1,254 subjects from 6 global collaborators. A de-identified subject ID, COVID-19 status, age in years and sex were almost always included in the sample metadata. Where available, HLA class I and class II types were obtained from metadata supplied by the sample provider rather than from assay-based typing.

The collaborating institutions used their own protocols to collect whole blood in K2EDTA tubes. Collaborator samples were shipped for TCRbeta analysis as frozen whole blood, isolated PBMCs, or DNA extracted from either sample type. What the research found in general, with its limitations: The quantity of clinical and demographic metadata differed by source and by participant and was supplied without curation.

The germline ends are 18 bases apart after V is trimmed by 0 bases and J by 6 bases. The germline V gene (reference sequence) sets CDR1 to LGHDT and CDR2 to YNNKEL. Spanning cysteine to phenylalanine, the CDR3 consists of 18 amino acids. The entry retains the CDR3 DNA only, 54 bases that are in frame from base 1. TCRbeta CDR3 regions were amplified from genomic DNA by means of the immunoSEQ Assay, a bias-controlled multiplex PCR. The original methods were these. The number of nucleated cells in each sample was estimated from the amplification of reference gene primers within the assay. To quantify the absolute abundance of each unique TCRbeta CDR3 rearrangement, sequence reads were collapsed and filtered. For each sample, productive Simpson clonality was calculated by taking the square root of Simpson's diversity index across productive rearrangements. In its TCRdb copy, this immuneACCESS table keeps in-frame sequences only and misses some clones. Where compared with another copy, unresolved V genes explain less than half of these, and the others have no known cause. From that table come the V and J calls and clone size; the DNA was used to work out D and trimming. Recorded for this sample are 98,000 or so clones; approximately 82% of them occurred a single time. 4% to 5% of the sample comes from the top ten.

Concerning this clone itself: It lacks a known antigen. Base qualities are not provided; no much larger clone lies one nucleotide away.

The receptor's source is a woman in her 70s with acute or convalescent COVID-19. The chain was built from TRBV3-1 (or the pseudogene TRBV3-2) and TRBJ1-6; there is no confident call for the D gene. Sequenced: peripheral blood. This receptor carries the CDR3 CASSQEGPRVAFNSPLHF. The DNA reads as follows: TGTGCCAGCAGCCAAGAAGGCCCACGGGTAGCGTTTAATTCACCCCTCCACTTT.